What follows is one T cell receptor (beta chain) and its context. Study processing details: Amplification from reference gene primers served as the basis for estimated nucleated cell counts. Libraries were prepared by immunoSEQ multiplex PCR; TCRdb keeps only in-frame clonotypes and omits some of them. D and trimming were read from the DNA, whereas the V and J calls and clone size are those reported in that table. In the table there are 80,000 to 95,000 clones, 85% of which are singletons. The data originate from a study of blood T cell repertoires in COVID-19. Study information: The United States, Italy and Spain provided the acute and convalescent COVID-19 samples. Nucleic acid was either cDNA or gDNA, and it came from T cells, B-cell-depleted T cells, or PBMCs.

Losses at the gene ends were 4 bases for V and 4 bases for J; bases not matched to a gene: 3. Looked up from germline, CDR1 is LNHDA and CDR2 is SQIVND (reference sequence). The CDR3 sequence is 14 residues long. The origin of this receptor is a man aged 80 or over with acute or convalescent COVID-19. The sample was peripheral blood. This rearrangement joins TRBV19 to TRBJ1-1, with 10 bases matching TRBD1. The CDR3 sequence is CASSSRTGGTEAFF. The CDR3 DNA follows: TGTGCCAGTAGTAGCAGGACAGGGGGCACTGAAGCTTTCTTT.